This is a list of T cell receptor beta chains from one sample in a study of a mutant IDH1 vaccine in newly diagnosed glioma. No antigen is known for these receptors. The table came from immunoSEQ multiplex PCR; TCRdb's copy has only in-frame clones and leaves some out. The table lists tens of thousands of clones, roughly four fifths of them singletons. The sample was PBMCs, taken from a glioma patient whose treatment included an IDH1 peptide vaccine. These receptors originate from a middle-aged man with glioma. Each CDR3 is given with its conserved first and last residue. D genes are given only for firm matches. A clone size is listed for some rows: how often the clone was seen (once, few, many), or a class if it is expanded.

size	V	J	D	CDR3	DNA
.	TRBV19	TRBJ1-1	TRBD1	CASSIGRADRVGLAFF	TGTGCCAGTAGTATCGGACGAGCGGACAGGGTCGGTTTGGCTTTCTTT
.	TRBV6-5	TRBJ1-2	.	CASSYSSQQVTGYTF	TGTGCCAGCAGTTACTCGTCCCAGCAGGTTACTGGCTACACCTTC
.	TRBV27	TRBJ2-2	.	CASSLYEGTGELFF	TGTGCCAGCAGTTTATATGAGGGAACCGGGGAGCTGTTTTTT
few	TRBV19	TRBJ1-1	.	CASSQMEEAFF	TGTGCCAGTAGCCAAATGGAGGAGGCTTTCTTT
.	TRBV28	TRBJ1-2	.	CASNPRTLGYTF	TGTGCCAGCAACCCGCGGACTCTTGGCTACACCTTC
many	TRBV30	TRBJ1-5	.	CALSQLGGPQHF	TGTGCCTTATCACAGTTGGGGGGGCCCCAGCATTTT
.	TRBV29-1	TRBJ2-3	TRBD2	CSGSGGVSTDTQYF	TGCAGCGGTAGCGGGGGAGTTAGCACAGATACGCAGTATTTT
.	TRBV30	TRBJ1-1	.	CAWSGLVNTEAFF	TGTGCCTGGAGCGGGCTGGTGAACACTGAAGCTTTCTTT
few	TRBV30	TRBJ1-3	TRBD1	CAWSRASGTGWNTIYF	TGTGCCTGGAGTCGGGCCTCCGGGACAGGGTGGAACACCATATATTTT
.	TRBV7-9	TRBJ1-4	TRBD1	CASSLATGEEKLFF	TGTGCCAGCAGCTTGGCGACAGGGGAGGAAAAACTGTTTTTT
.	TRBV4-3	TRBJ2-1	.	CASSQGAQDSSYNEQFF	TGCGCCAGCAGCCAAGGAGCCCAGGATAGCTCCTACAATGAGCAGTTCTTC
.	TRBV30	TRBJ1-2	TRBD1	CAWYRDRVNGYGYTF	TGTGCCTGGTATCGGGACAGGGTGAATGGCTATGGCTACACCTTC
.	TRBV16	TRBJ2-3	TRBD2	CASSQPGGADTQYF	TGTGCCAGCAGCCAACCCGGGGGGGCGGATACGCAGTATTTT
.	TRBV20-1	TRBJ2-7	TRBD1	CSARDSYEQYF	TGCAGTGCTCGGGACAGCTACGAGCAGTACTTC
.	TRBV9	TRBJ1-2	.	CASSVGVQGQGYGYTF	TGTGCCAGCAGCGTAGGGGTACAGGGCCAGGGCTATGGCTACACCTTC
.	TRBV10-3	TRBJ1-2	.	CAISEPGLAHYGYTF	TGTGCCATCAGTGAGCCGGGGCTTGCGCACTATGGCTACACCTTC
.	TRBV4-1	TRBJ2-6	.	CASSLPTGANVLTF	TGCGCCAGCAGCCTCCCGACTGGGGCCAACGTCCTGACTTTC
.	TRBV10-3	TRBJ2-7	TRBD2	CATSSGLAAYEQYF	TGTGCCACCAGCAGTGGACTAGCGGCCTACGAGCAGTACTTC
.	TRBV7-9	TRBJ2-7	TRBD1	CASSPGTGSYEQYF	TGTGCCAGCAGCCCCGGGACAGGGAGTTACGAGCAGTACTTC
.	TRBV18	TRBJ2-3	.	CASSPGTGPDTQYF	TGTGCCAGCTCACCAGGGACGGGACCGGATACGCAGTATTTT
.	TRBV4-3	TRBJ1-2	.	CASSQDQGRYYGYTF	TGCGCCAGCAGCCAAGACCAGGGCCGTTACTATGGCTACACCTTC
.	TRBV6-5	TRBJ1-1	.	CASIKRKNTEAFF	TGTGCCAGCATAAAGCGGAAGAACACTGAAGCTTTCTTT
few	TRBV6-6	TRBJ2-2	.	CASRTGYTGELFF	TGTGCCAGCAGGACAGGCTACACCGGGGAGCTGTTTTTT
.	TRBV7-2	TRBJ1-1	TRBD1	CASSLQRGRTEAFF	TGTGCCAGCAGCTTACAAAGGGGGCGCACTGAAGCTTTCTTT
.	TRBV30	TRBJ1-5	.	CAWSQDRNQPQHF	TGTGCCTGGAGTCAGGACCGCAATCAGCCCCAGCATTTT
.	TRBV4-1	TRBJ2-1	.	CASSQHNEQFF	TGCGCCAGCAGCCAACACAATGAGCAGTTCTTC
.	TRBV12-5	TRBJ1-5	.	CASAQGLQQPQHF	TGTGCTAGTGCCCAGGGGCTACAGCAGCCCCAGCATTTT
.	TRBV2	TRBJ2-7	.	CASRTSRRYEQYF	TGTGCCAGTAGGACAAGTCGGCGTTACGAGCAGTACTTC
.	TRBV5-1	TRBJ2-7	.	CASASVKQGTYEQYF	TGCGCCAGCGCTAGTGTAAAGCAGGGGACCTACGAGCAGTACTTC
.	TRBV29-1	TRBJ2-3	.	CSVEAPYLGSEDTQYF	TGCAGCGTTGAAGCCCCCTACTTAGGGAGTGAAGATACGCAGTATTTT
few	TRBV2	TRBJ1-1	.	CASSAQTNTEAFF	TGTGCCAGCAGTGCACAGACCAACACTGAAGCTTTCTTT
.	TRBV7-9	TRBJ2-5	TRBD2	CASSRPPGRGTETQYF	TGTGCCAGCAGCCGCCCCCCTGGGCGGGGGACAGAGACCCAGTACTTC
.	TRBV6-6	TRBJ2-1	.	CASTRTGNNEQFF	TGTGCCAGCACCCGAACAGGGAACAATGAGCAGTTCTTC
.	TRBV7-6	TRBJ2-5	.	CASSPYRDETQYF	TGTGCCAGCAGCCCGTACAGGGACGAGACCCAGTACTTC
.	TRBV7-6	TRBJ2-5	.	CASSLVKETQYF	TGTGCCAGCAGCCTTGTCAAAGAGACCCAGTACTTC
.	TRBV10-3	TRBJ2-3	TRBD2	CAISESGGGAGDTQYF	TGTGCCATCAGTGAGTCAGGCGGGGGGGCTGGAGATACGCAGTATTTT
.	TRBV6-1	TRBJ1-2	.	CASIGFSNYGYTF	TGTGCCAGCATTGGGTTCTCTAACTATGGCTACACCTTC
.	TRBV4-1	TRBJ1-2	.	CASSQDHQGYGYTF	TGCGCCAGCAGCCAAGATCATCAGGGCTATGGCTACACCTTC
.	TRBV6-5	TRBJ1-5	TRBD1	CASRGTGTEYQPQHF	TGTGCCAGCAGGGGGACCGGGACAGAGTATCAGCCCCAGCATTTT
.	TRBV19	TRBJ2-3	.	CASRSSSTDTQYF	TGTGCCAGTAGGAGTAGTAGCACAGATACGCAGTATTTT
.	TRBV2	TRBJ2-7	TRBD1	CASSAGGESSYEQYF	TGTGCCAGCAGTGCAGGGGGCGAGAGCTCCTACGAGCAGTACTTC
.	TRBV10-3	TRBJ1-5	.	CAISEGGESQPQHF	TGTGCCATCAGTGAAGGGGGGGAGAGTCAGCCCCAGCATTTT
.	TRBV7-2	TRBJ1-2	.	CASSLGWQGRGYTF	TGTGCCAGCAGCTTAGGGTGGCAGGGGAGGGGCTACACCTTC
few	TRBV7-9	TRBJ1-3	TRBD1	CASSNHRAGTASSGNTIYF	TGTGCCAGCAGCAACCACCGGGCCGGGACAGCGAGCTCTGGAAACACCATATATTTT
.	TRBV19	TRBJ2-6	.	CASSRQTSGANVLTF	TGTGCCAGCTCGCGACAGACTTCTGGGGCCAACGTCCTGACTTTC
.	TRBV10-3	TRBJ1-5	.	CAISESGGRGNQPQHF	TGTGCCATCAGTGAGTCAGGAGGTAGAGGCAATCAGCCCCAGCATTTT
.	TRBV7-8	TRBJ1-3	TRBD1	CASSQTGTAGNTIYF	TGTGCCAGCAGCCAGACCGGGACAGCTGGAAACACCATATATTTT
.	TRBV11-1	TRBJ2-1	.	CASSLPGSSYNEQFF	TGTGCCAGCAGCCTCCCAGGGAGCTCCTACAATGAGCAGTTCTTC
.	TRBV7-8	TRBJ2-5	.	CASSYPRGGRKETQYF	TGTGCCAGCAGCTATCCCCGTGGGGGCAGGAAAGAGACCCAGTACTTC
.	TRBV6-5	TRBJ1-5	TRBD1	CASSHGQDNQPQHF	TGTGCCAGCAGCCACGGACAGGACAATCAGCCCCAGCATTTT
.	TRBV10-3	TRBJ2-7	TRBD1	CAISETGGPSYEQYF	TGTGCCATCAGTGAGACAGGGGGGCCCTCCTACGAGCAGTACTTC
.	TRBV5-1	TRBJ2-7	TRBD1	CASSWDSPRGEQYF	TGCGCCAGCAGCTGGGACAGCCCTAGGGGTGAGCAGTACTTC
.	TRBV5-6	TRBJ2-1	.	CASSLLGGWLFF	TGTGCCAGCAGCTTGCTAGGGGGGTGGTTGTTCTTC
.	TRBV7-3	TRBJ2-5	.	CASSSTSQETQYF	TGTGCCAGCAGTTCTACTAGCCAAGAGACCCAGTACTTC
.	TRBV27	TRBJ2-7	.	CASSSPRGSYEQYF	TGTGCCAGCAGCTCCCCCAGGGGCTCCTACGAGCAGTACTTC
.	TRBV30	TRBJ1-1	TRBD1	CAWSGDRGGIQRNTEAFF	TGTGCCTGGAGTGGGGACAGGGGGGGCATTCAACGGAACACTGAAGCTTTCTTT
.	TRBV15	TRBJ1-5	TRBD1	CATSRDGTDLEPQHF	TGTGCCACCAGCAGAGATGGGACAGACCTCGAGCCCCAGCATTTT
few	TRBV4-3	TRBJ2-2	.	CASARGTNTGELFF	TGCGCCAGCGCTCGGGGGACTAACACCGGGGAGCTGTTTTTT
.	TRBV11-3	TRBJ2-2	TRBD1	CASSSSGQTNTGELFF	TGTGCCAGCAGCTCCTCGGGACAGACGAACACCGGGGAGCTGTTTTTT